The 15 T cell receptor beta chains below were found in one sample sequenced in a study of radiotherapy plus CTLA-4 blockade in lung cancer. Profiled with immunoSEQ multiplex PCR; TCRdb holds only in-frame clones, not every one. Here the sample spans fewer than 85,000 clones, approximately 86% being singletons. Sequences were derived from peripheral blood, sampled from a patient treated with radiotherapy plus ipilimumab. Source of these receptors: a human donor with non-small cell lung cancer who had stable disease on radiotherapy plus ipilimumab.

The chain uses TRBV10-1 and TRBJ2-3; D is ambiguous. V lost 3 bases and J 1 base, leaving 8 bases between the germline ends. Per germline, CDR1 WNHNN and CDR2 SYGVQD (reference sequence). The CDR3 totals 14 residues. CDR3 region: CASSDGGGTDTQYF. CDR3 bases: TGCGCCAGCAGTGATGGTGGGGGCACAGATACGCAGTATTTT.

This clone was counted only a few times. The chain combines TRBV19 with TRBJ1-2, with 8 bases aligning to TRBD1. The CDR3 is made up of 14 amino acids. The V gene end was trimmed by 7 bases and the J gene end by 2 bases; junction bases not matched to a gene: 6. CDR1 and CDR2 (germline): LNHDA, SQIVND (reference sequence). The CDR3: CASKLDRVNYGYTF. The DNA of the CDR3 is TGTGCCAGTAAACTGGACAGGGTGAACTATGGCTACACCTTC.

This chain uses TRBV7-3 with TRBJ2-3, with D possibly matching TRBD2 (6 bases). Trimming removed 7 bases from V and 3 bases from J, with 14 bases in between. CDR3 size: 14 residues. Germline V gene data show CDR1 as SGHTA and CDR2 as FQGTGA. As DNA, the CDR3 is TGTGCCAGCACCCTAGGCGGGGTTACAGATACGCAGTATTTT. Translation: CASTLGGVTDTQYF.

J is TRBJ1-5 and V is TRBV7-6; D call uncertain. This CDR3 comprises 12 residues. CDR1 is SGHVS, CDR2 FNYEAQ, per germline. The V end lost 3 bases, the J end lost 4 bases, and 4 bases lay between the germline ends. The CDR3 region is CASSLGNQPQHF. CDR3 sequence (DNA): TGTGCCAGCAGCTTGGGAAATCAGCCCCAGCATTTT.

The chain couples TRBV6-5 to TRBJ2-2; possible D gene TRBD1, 5 bases. CDR1 is MNHEY and CDR2 is SVGAGI in the germline V gene. CDR3 length: 14 residues. V was clipped by 4 bases and J by 1 base, with 7 bases between them. DNA of the CDR3: TGTGCCAGCAGTTCCACAGGGAACACCGGGGAGCTGTTTTTT. Protein: CASSSTGNTGELFF.

V usage is TRBV6-5 and J usage is TRBJ1-2, with D maybe TRBD1 (5 bases). The CDR3 runs 16 residues. Trimming pared 0 bases from V and 4 bases from J, leaving 15 bases between. Germline V gene lookup returns CDR1 MNHEY and CDR2 SVGAGI. This CDR3 is CASSYSNLGVLYGYTF. CDR3 DNA: TGTGCCAGCAGTTACTCGAATCTGGGGGTACTCTATGGCTACACCTTC.

Here the CDR3 DNA reads TGCGCCAGCAGCGAACAGGCCCTCTCCTACGAGCAGTACTTC. Amino acid sequence: CASSEQALSYEQYF. V usage is TRBV5-1 and J usage is TRBJ2-7; tentative D call: TRBD1 (5 bases). V was trimmed by 4 bases and J by 0 bases, leaving 11 bases between them. CDR1 and CDR2 (germline): SGHRS, YFSETQ. The CDR3 is 14 amino acids. Drawing the rest from reference TRBV5-1 and TRBJ2-7, the complete variable domain is KAGVTQTPRYLIKTRGQQVTLSCSPISGHRSVSWYQQTPGQGLQFLFEYFSETQRNKGNFPGRFSGRQFSNSRSEMNVSTLELGDSALYLCASSEQALSYEQYFGPGTRLTVT.

This sequence joins TRBV27 and TRBJ2-6; 15 positions match TRBD2. The CDR3 has 19 residues. From germline, CDR1 is MNHEY and CDR2 SMNVEV (reference sequence). The ends lost 2 bases at V and 0 bases at J; junction bases unmatched: 2. The CDR3 DNA follows: TGTGCCAGCAGTTTAAGGACTAGCGGGGGGGGCTCTGGGGCCAACGTCCTGACTTTC. Translated, it gives CASSLRTSGGGSGANVLTF.

The chain employs TRBV6-1 and TRBJ1-4; D not resolved. The CDR3 runs 11 residues. The V end was cut by 7 bases, the J end by 4 bases, with 4 bases between. The germline gives CDR1 MNHNS, CDR2 SASEGT. The chain's CDR3 is CASIHNEKLFF. CDR3 nucleotides: TGTGCCAGCATCCATAATGAAAAACTGTTTTTT.

CDR3 nucleotides: TGCGCCAGCAGAACGGACAGGGCTAACCTCCAAGAGACCCAGTACTTC. This translates into CASRTDRANLQETQYF. This chain joins TRBV5-1 and TRBJ2-5, with 8 bases lining up with TRBD1. There are 16 residues in the CDR3. J lost 1 base, V lost 5 bases, and 10 bases had no gene match. CDR1 and CDR2 (germline): SGHRS, YFSETQ.

The rearrangement joins TRBV10-3 to TRBJ2-3; no definite D call. The CDR3 runs 15 residues. The germline V and J ends were trimmed by 10 bases and 1 base, with 18 bases remaining between them. Germline values: CDR1 ENHRY, CDR2 SYGVKD. DNA for the CDR3: TGTGCCACCGAGAATCCGCTCAGTCGCACAGATACGCAGTATTTT. Encoded protein: CATENPLSRTDTQYF.

V usage is TRBV11-2 and J usage is TRBJ1-4; unclear D gene. The CDR3 is 12 amino acids. Trimming stripped 7 bases from V and 11 bases from J, with 14 bases between. Germline V gene lookup returns CDR1 SGHAT and CDR2 FQNNGV. The CDR3 sequence: CASTLVPEKLFF. CDR3 coding DNA: TGTGCCAGCACCCTAGTCCCTGAGAAACTGTTTTTT.

V is TRBV27 and J is TRBJ1-6; possibly TRBD1 for D (5 bases). Germline CDR1 reads MNHEY; CDR2 reads SMNVEV (reference sequence). Trimming removed 5 bases from V and 8 bases from J, with 16 bases in between. This CDR3 comprises 15 residues. The DNA for the CDR3 is TGTGCCAGCAGTCCCACCGGAGGAGGGGATTCACCCCTCCACTTT. Residues: CASSPTGGGDSPLHF.

The V gene is TRBV5-4, the J gene TRBJ2-7, with 7 bases identical to TRBD2. CDR3 length equals 14 residues. Germline CDR1 SGHNT, CDR2 YYREEE (reference sequence). The V segment lost 0 bases and the J segment 4 bases; nucleotides outside the gene matches: 4. DNA of the CDR3: TGTGCCAGCAGCTTGGGGGGGGGACCGTACGAGCAGTACTTC. The encoded protein is CASSLGGGPYEQYF.

The chain carries TRBV30 and TRBJ1-4; no firm D call. Germline loops: CDR1 GTSNPN, CDR2 SVGIG (reference sequence). Deletions cut 2 bases from V and 2 bases from J, with 9 bases between. This CDR3 contains 14 residues. CDR3 sequence reads: CAWSLGLTNEKLFF. Written as DNA, the CDR3 is TGTGCCTGGAGTCTCGGTTTGACTAATGAAAAACTGTTTTTT.